What follows is one T cell receptor beta chain and its context. The junction departs from germline at one end; a sequencing error may be responsible. These data are taken from a study of CD8+ T cells in alopecia areata. Study as a whole: Each of the treated patients was given oral tofacitinib, 5 to 10 mg twice daily, for moderate-to-severe alopecia areata.

cDNA prepared by RNA extraction and subsequent reverse transcription served as the template for sequencing. Sequencing used immunoSEQ multiplex PCR; TCRdb keeps in-frame clones, though not all of them. This table has roughly 250,000 clones, roughly two thirds appearing once. Germline V CDR1 and CDR2: MNHEY, SVGAGI. This CDR3 has 13 amino acids. This specimen was CD4+ T cells sorted from blood, taken at week 0. This sequence originates from a human donor with alopecia areata. The chain combines TRBV6-5 with TRBJ2-4, with a tentative D call TRBD1 (5 bases). CDR3 bases: TGTGCCAGCAGTCCCCAGGGAACAGGCCCCGGCCACTTC. Encoded protein: CASSPQGTGPGHF.